This entry describes one T cell receptor beta chain. Its antigen has not been determined. One base away there is no much larger clone; base qualities are not given. Based on the germline V gene (reference sequence), the CDR1 and CDR2 sequences are SGHKS and YYEKEE. Trimming at the junction amounts to 0 bases on V and 4 bases on J, and the germline ends lie 13 bases apart. From the cysteine up to the phenylalanine, the CDR3 has a length of 15 residues. Here the CDR3 DNA is all that survives: 45 bases in frame from base 1. This entry belongs to a study of blood T cell repertoires in COVID-19 (dated by TCRdb to about 2020). About the full investigation: Collaborator samples came from the United States, Italy and Spain and covered acute and convalescent phases of COVID-19. The material from the prospective study consisted of cDNA or gDNA derived from T cells, B-cell-depleted T cells, or PBMCs. Subjects who had been exposed to COVID-19, were actively infected with it, or had recovered from it provided the deeply sampled blood TCRbeta repertoires that made up the dataset. The repertoires were made available in a free public database intended to serve as a resource for research on the immune response to SARS-CoV-2. Samples came from the ongoing ImmuneRACE study (first 160 participants) plus 1,254 subjects from 6 global collaborators. A de-identified subject ID, COVID-19 status, age in years and sex were almost always included in the sample metadata. Where HLA class I and class II types were available, the types were taken from metadata supplied by the sample provider, not from assay-based typing. The research as a whole found: The amount of clinical and demographic metadata varied by source and participant and was provided uncurated.

Another Seattle source contributed samples from volunteer blood donors who had recovered from COVID-19. Whole blood was collected in K2EDTA tubes by collaborating institutions according to the institutions' own protocols. For TCRbeta analysis, collaborators shipped samples in one of three forms: frozen whole blood, isolated PBMCs, or DNA extracted from either of those sample types. TCRbeta CDR3 regions were amplified from genomic DNA by means of the immunoSEQ Assay, a bias-controlled multiplex PCR. The source study handled its data this way. The number of nucleated cells in each sample was estimated by amplification of reference gene primers within the assay. To quantify the absolute abundance of each unique TCRbeta CDR3 rearrangement, sequence reads were collapsed and filtered. Productive Simpson clonality was computed per sample as the square root of Simpson's diversity index over productive rearrangements. TCRdb obtained this table from immuneACCESS and retained in-frame rearrangements with V and J assigned. These tables miss some clones; where compared with another copy, unresolved V genes account for less than half of the shortfall, and the remainder is unexplained. The V and J calls and clone size are taken from that table; D and trimming were inferred from the DNA. The sample records about 190,000 clones, 87% of which are singletons. The ten biggest clones cover around 1% of the sample.

The source is a woman aged 18 to 35 who had recovered from COVID-19. The chain is made from TRBV5-5 and TRBJ2-5; the D gene is perhaps TRBD2, from 5 matching bases. What was sequenced was peripheral blood. The CDR3 amino acid sequence is: CASSLDPSHLETQYF. The DNA reads as follows: TGTGCCAGCAGCTTGGACCCTAGCCACCTAGAGACCCAGTACTTC.